The clone carrying this TCR beta chain was seen only a few times. The germline V and J ends were trimmed by 4 bases and 4 bases, with 9 bases remaining between them. The V gene's germline CDR1 is SGHVS and CDR2 FNYEAQ. This CDR3 comprises 13 residues. The data were obtained in a study of cytomegalovirus exposure and HLA in healthy donors. PCR amplification relied on 60 Vbeta primers (plus 13 Jbeta primers). Some clones are missing from TCRdb's copy, which holds only in-frame ones; the method was immunoSEQ multiplex PCR. The data show 100,000 to 150,000 clones, with 15% to 20% seen just once and 2.9% held by the top ten.

This rearrangement joins TRBV7-6 to TRBJ2-3, with D unresolved. Sequenced material: PBMCs. This clonotype was sampled from a female donor in good health and CMV-seropositive. CDR3 coding DNA: TGTGCCAGCAGCTACGGTATCGCAGATACGCAGTATTTT. The encoded protein is CASSYGIADTQYF. The whole variable domain, remainder taken from reference TRBV7-6 and TRBJ2-3, is GAGVSQSPRYKVTKRGQDVALRCDPISGHVSLYWYRQALGQGPEFLTYFNYEAQQDKSGLPNDRFSAERPEGSISTLTIQRTEQRDSAMYRCASSYGIADTQYFGPGTRLTVL.